A selection of T cell receptor beta chains follows, all from one sample in a study of technical replicates of blood from several donors. The method was immunoSEQ multiplex PCR; TCRdb's version includes in-frame clones alone and lacks a portion of them. The sample lists around 73,000 clones, 90% occurring once. The source material was PBMCs. The receptors were sampled from a human donor in good health. Some clones in this sample may be carry-over from other donors' samples. CDR3s include the opening cysteine and the closing phenylalanine or tryptophan. A D gene is named only where the DNA matches it firmly. Clone sizes are given selectively: once, few, many, or a class where the clone is expanded.

>.|TRBJ1-2|TRBV20-1|.
CSTAPYGYTF
TGCAGTACCGCGCCCTATGGCTACACCTTC
>TRBD1|TRBJ2-7|TRBV25-1|.
CASSELGQGGNEQYF
TGTGCCAGCAGTGAGTTGGGACAAGGGGGCAACGAGCAGTACTTC
>.|TRBJ2-7|TRBV6-6|.
CASSQGDFGEQYF
TGTGCCAGCAGTCAAGGGGACTTCGGCGAGCAGTACTTC
>.|TRBJ1-2|TRBV5-1|.
CASSRSPREGEEGYTF
TGCGCCAGCAGCCGTTCGCCGCGTGAGGGGGAAGAGGGCTACACCTTC
>TRBD2|TRBJ2-3|TRBV5-4|.
CASSLERGGRDTQYF
TGTGCCAGCAGCTTGGAACGGGGGGGGAGAGATACGCAGTATTTT
>.|TRBJ2-2|TRBV5-1|.
CASSLAAGANTGELFF
TGCGCCAGCAGCTTGGCCGCAGGGGCCAACACCGGGGAGCTGTTTTTT
>.|TRBJ1-2|TRBV18|.
CASSQGGVNYGYTF
TGTGCCAGCTCACAGGGCGGGGTTAACTATGGCTACACCTTC
>.|TRBJ1-2|TRBV7-2|.
CASSFGGVDGYTF
TGTGCCAGCAGCTTTGGAGGGGTTGATGGCTACACCTTC
>TRBD2|TRBJ2-2|TRBV7-8|.
CAIKLGAGGNTGELFF
TGTGCCATCAAGCTCGGAGCGGGGGGGAACACCGGGGAGCTGTTTTTT
>TRBD1|TRBJ1-1|TRBV4-2|.
CASSQPSGQAEAFF
TGTGCCAGCAGCCAACCTAGTGGACAGGCTGAAGCTTTCTTT
>.|TRBJ1-1|TRBV2|.
CASRADRNTEAFF
TGTGCCAGCAGAGCCGACAGGAACACTGAAGCTTTCTTT
>TRBD1|TRBJ1-2|TRBV7-8|once
CASSLDRGFGYTF
TGTGCCAGCAGCTTAGACAGGGGGTTTGGCTACACCTTC
>.|TRBJ2-1|TRBV21-1|.
CASSKASGRAFEQFF
TGTGCCAGCAGCAAAGCCAGCGGGAGGGCCTTTGAGCAGTTCTTC
>.|TRBJ2-2|TRBV10-2|once
CASRGGGTFTGELFF
TGCGCCAGCAGGGGAGGGGGGACGTTCACCGGGGAGCTGTTTTTT
>.|TRBJ1-1|TRBV10-3|.
CAISQGWGGPFRTGAFF
TGTGCCATCAGTCAAGGATGGGGGGGGCCATTCCGAACGGGAGCTTTCTTT
>.|TRBJ1-1|TRBV2|few
CATGRAKQNTEAFF
TGTGCCACCGGCAGGGCGAAACAGAACACTGAAGCTTTCTTT
>TRBD2|TRBJ2-7|TRBV5-1|.
CASSWGASGSYEQYF
TGCGCCAGCAGCTGGGGCGCTAGCGGGTCCTACGAGCAGTACTTC
>.|TRBJ1-2|TRBV6-6|.
CASSSGTTNYGYTF
TGTGCCAGCAGCTCCGGGACAACTAACTATGGCTACACCTTC
>.|TRBJ2-7|TRBV6-5|.
CASSKGQGAYEQYF
TGTGCCAGCAGCAAGGGACAAGGAGCCTACGAGCAGTACTTC
>TRBD2|TRBJ2-1|TRBV6-1|.
CASSGMKPAGGVDEQFF
TGTGCCAGCAGTGGCATGAAACCTGCGGGAGGGGTCGATGAGCAGTTCTTC
>TRBD1|TRBJ1-5|TRBV7-2|.
CASSRQGLTNQPQHF
TGTGCCAGCAGTAGACAGGGATTAACAAATCAGCCCCAGCATTTT
>TRBD2|TRBJ2-1|TRBV7-2|.
CASSPGAGVWNEQFF
TGTGCCAGCAGCCCGGGTGCGGGAGTCTGGAATGAGCAGTTCTTC
>.|TRBJ1-1|TRBV5-1|.
CASSFLQGNTEAFF
TGCGCCAGCAGCTTCCTCCAGGGGAACACTGAAGCTTTCTTT